These T cell receptor beta chains were read from a single sample in a study of blood T cell repertoires in COVID-19. The assay was immunoSEQ multiplex PCR, and TCRdb's table has in-frame clones only and misses some. The sample consists of tens of thousands of clones, more than 80% of them appearing once. The specimen sequenced was peripheral blood. Every receptor here comes from a woman at least 80 years old with acute or convalescent COVID-19. Both conserved end residues are part of each CDR3. The order of the fields is V gene, J gene, D gene, clone size, CDR3 protein, CDR3 DNA. D genes are given only for firm matches. Expanded clones are given a class, and other clones once, few, many or no size at all.

TRBV2	TRBJ2-7	NA	NA	CASSETDGQPSYEQYF	TGTGCCAGCAGTGAAACTGACGGACAGCCGTCCTACGAGCAGTACTTC
TRBV2	TRBJ1-1	NA	NA	CAGQPNLNTEAFF	TGTGCCGGACAGCCGAATTTGAACACTGAAGCTTTCTTT
TRBV18	TRBJ2-4	TRBD1	NA	CASSPWKGQGLNIQYF	TGTGCCAGCTCACCATGGAAGGGACAGGGCTTAAACATTCAGTACTTC
TRBV2	TRBJ2-7	NA	NA	CASSRDSYEQYF	TGTGCCAGCAGTCGAGACAGTTACGAGCAGTACTTC
TRBV5-1	TRBJ2-3	TRBD2	few	CASSPLLAGGFEDTQYF	TGCGCCAGCAGCCCACTACTAGCGGGGGGGTTCGAAGATACGCAGTATTTT
TRBV19	TRBJ1-4	NA	NA	CASSISGRRGNEKLFF	TGTGCCAGTAGTATCTCAGGGCGCCGGGGGAATGAAAAACTGTTTTTT
TRBV7-9	TRBJ2-2	TRBD1	NA	CASSRTGAGELFF	TGTGCCAGCAGCAGAACAGGGGCCGGGGAGCTGTTTTTT
TRBV5-4	TRBJ2-1	TRBD2	NA	CASSLGGGVNEQFF	TGTGCCAGCAGCTTGGGCGGGGGGGTAAATGAGCAGTTCTTC
TRBV7-7	TRBJ2-1	TRBD2	NA	CASSLAIAGVTNEQFF	TGTGCCAGCAGCTTAGCAATAGCGGGAGTAACAAATGAGCAGTTCTTC
TRBV28	TRBJ2-2	NA	NA	CANAQANTGELFF	TGTGCCAACGCTCAGGCGAACACCGGGGAGCTGTTTTTT
TRBV18	TRBJ1-5	NA	NA	CASSRTNNQPQHF	TGTGCCAGCTCAAGGACAAACAATCAGCCCCAGCATTTT
TRBV5-1	TRBJ1-1	NA	NA	CASSPSGVGEAFF	TGCGCCAGCAGCCCCTCCGGGGTGGGAGAAGCTTTCTTT
TRBV3-1/TRBV3-2	TRBJ1-2	NA	NA	CASSQVGGGGYGYTF	TGTGCCAGCAGCCAAGTCGGGGGAGGGGGCTATGGCTACACCTTC
TRBV19	TRBJ2-1	TRBD2	NA	CASSKGGYNEQFF	TGTGCCAGTAGTAAGGGAGGGTACAATGAGCAGTTCTTC